These T cell receptor beta chains were read from a single sample in a study of cytomegalovirus exposure and HLA in healthy donors. Sequenced by immunoSEQ multiplex PCR; TCRdb stores in-frame clones only, minus some. Of 120,000 or so clones listed, about 10% are singletons. Sequenced input: PBMCs. The receptor source for this set is a woman aged 18-29 years in good health and CMV-seropositive. CDR3s include the opening cysteine and the closing phenylalanine or tryptophan. Fields, in order: J gene, V gene, D gene, clone size, CDR3 protein, CDR3 DNA. A D gene is named only where the DNA matches it firmly. Clone size, where shown, is once, few, many, or a class for clones that have expanded.

j_gene: TRBJ2-7
v_gene: TRBV13
d_gene: TRBD1
abundance: -
CDR3aa: CASSLGGQDRSEQYF
CDR3nt: TGTGCCAGCAGCTTGGGGGGACAGGATCGATCCGAGCAGTACTTC

j_gene: TRBJ1-1
v_gene: TRBV14
d_gene: -
abundance: few
CDR3aa: CASSQSRGSEAFF
CDR3nt: TGTGCCAGCAGCCAGAGTAGAGGGAGTGAAGCTTTCTTT

j_gene: TRBJ1-2
v_gene: TRBV10-3
d_gene: TRBD1
abundance: -
CDR3aa: CAISQGGFTKDYGYTF
CDR3nt: TGTGCCATCAGCCAGGGGGGATTTACCAAGGACTATGGCTACACCTTC

j_gene: TRBJ2-1
v_gene: TRBV6-4
d_gene: -
abundance: -
CDR3aa: CASSDSTSNEQFF
CDR3nt: TGTGCCAGCAGTGACTCGACTAGCAATGAGCAGTTCTTC

j_gene: TRBJ1-4
v_gene: TRBV6-1
d_gene: -
abundance: few
CDR3aa: CASPEGRGEKLFF
CDR3nt: TGTGCCAGCCCCGAAGGTAGGGGGGAAAAACTGTTTTTT

j_gene: TRBJ2-5
v_gene: TRBV18
d_gene: TRBD1
abundance: few
CDR3aa: CASSPLLAGQGETQYF
CDR3nt: TGTGCCAGCTCACCCCTCTTAGCGGGACAGGGGGAGACCCAGTACTTC

j_gene: TRBJ1-2
v_gene: TRBV5-1
d_gene: TRBD1
abundance: few
CDR3aa: CASSLASTGDGGYTF
CDR3nt: TGCGCCAGCAGCTTGGCCTCCACAGGGGATGGAGGCTACACCTTC

j_gene: TRBJ1-2
v_gene: TRBV6-5
d_gene: -
abundance: -
CDR3aa: CASSYSWGDNYGYTF
CDR3nt: TGTGCCAGCAGTTACTCGTGGGGGGATAACTATGGCTACACCTTC

j_gene: TRBJ1-3
v_gene: TRBV10-2
d_gene: -
abundance: -
CDR3aa: CASRGTGNTIYF
CDR3nt: TGCGCCAGCAGGGGCACTGGAAACACCATATATTTT

j_gene: TRBJ1-2
v_gene: TRBV11-1
d_gene: TRBD1
abundance: -
CDR3aa: CASSFGDRVYGYTF
CDR3nt: TGTGCCAGCAGCTTCGGGGACAGGGTTTATGGCTACACCTTC

j_gene: TRBJ2-2
v_gene: TRBV15
d_gene: -
abundance: -
CDR3aa: CATSSRGLNTGELFF
CDR3nt: TGTGCCACCAGCAGCAGGGGCTTGAACACCGGGGAGCTGTTTTTT

j_gene: TRBJ2-2
v_gene: TRBV28
d_gene: TRBD1
abundance: few
CDR3aa: CASSFDRGPVTGELFF
CDR3nt: TGTGCCAGCAGTTTCGACAGGGGGCCGGTCACCGGGGAGCTGTTTTTT

j_gene: TRBJ2-7
v_gene: TRBV30
d_gene: TRBD1
abundance: -
CDR3aa: CAWSVGDSQYYEQYF
CDR3nt: TGTGCCTGGAGTGTAGGGGACAGCCAGTACTACGAGCAGTACTTC

j_gene: TRBJ2-2
v_gene: TRBV19
d_gene: -
abundance: few
CDR3aa: CASSGDGELFF
CDR3nt: TGTGCCAGTAGTGGAGACGGGGAGCTGTTTTTT

j_gene: TRBJ2-6
v_gene: TRBV6-1
d_gene: -
abundance: -
CDR3aa: CASSEGLLGANVLTF
CDR3nt: TGTGCCAGCAGTGAAGGGCTCTTGGGGGCCAACGTCCTGACTTTC

j_gene: TRBJ2-2
v_gene: TRBV21-1
d_gene: -
abundance: -
CDR3aa: CASSGHRADRSTGELFF
CDR3nt: TGTGCCAGCAGCGGACACCGGGCGGACAGATCCACCGGGGAGCTGTTTTTT

j_gene: TRBJ2-3
v_gene: TRBV6-5
d_gene: TRBD2
abundance: -
CDR3aa: CAGPGLAGELDTQYF
CDR3nt: TGTGCCGGCCCGGGGCTAGCGGGAGAACTAGATACGCAGTATTTT

j_gene: TRBJ2-5
v_gene: TRBV7-3
d_gene: TRBD2
abundance: -
CDR3aa: CASSPGTSTGETQYF
CDR3nt: TGTGCCAGCAGTCCCGGGACTAGCACGGGAGAGACCCAGTACTTC

j_gene: TRBJ2-7
v_gene: TRBV4-1
d_gene: TRBD2
abundance: few
CDR3aa: CASSQEGGGYLQNEQYF
CDR3nt: TGCGCCAGCAGCCAAGAAGGCGGGGGTTACCTTCAAAACGAGCAGTACTTC

j_gene: TRBJ2-3
v_gene: TRBV30
d_gene: -
abundance: few
CDR3aa: CAWSVVTDAQYF
CDR3nt: TGTGCCTGGAGTGTAGTGACAGATGCGCAGTATTTT

j_gene: TRBJ2-5
v_gene: TRBV29-1
d_gene: TRBD1
abundance: few
CDR3aa: CSAMTGLQETQYF
CDR3nt: TGCAGCGCGATGACAGGGTTACAAGAGACCCAGTACTTC

j_gene: TRBJ2-7
v_gene: TRBV11-2
d_gene: TRBD1
abundance: -
CDR3aa: CASSKPGQGAREQYF
CDR3nt: TGTGCCAGCAGCAAACCGGGACAGGGGGCGCGCGAGCAGTACTTC

j_gene: TRBJ2-7
v_gene: TRBV10-3
d_gene: -
abundance: -
CDR3aa: CAISETYEQYF
CDR3nt: TGTGCCATCAGTGAGACCTACGAGCAGTACTTC

j_gene: TRBJ2-7
v_gene: TRBV6-1
d_gene: -
abundance: few
CDR3aa: CASSELDSTYEQYF
CDR3nt: TGTGCCAGCAGTGAGCTAGACAGTACCTACGAGCAGTACTTC

j_gene: TRBJ1-1
v_gene: TRBV7-6
d_gene: -
abundance: -
CDR3aa: CASRRGGATEAFF
CDR3nt: TGTGCCTCGAGGAGGGGAGGGGCGACTGAAGCTTTCTTT

j_gene: TRBJ1-1
v_gene: TRBV5-1
d_gene: -
abundance: -
CDR3aa: CASSLAGALNTEAFF
CDR3nt: TGCGCCAGCAGCTTGGCCGGAGCCTTGAACACTGAAGCTTTCTTT